The clone carrying this T cell receptor beta chain was recorded at least ten times. The investigators amplified TCR beta CDR3 regions from RNA transcripts. The study used the HTBI primer set for a first-round RT-PCR of the TCR CDR3. TCRdb ran MiXCR on the multiplex PCR reads and lists one entry per CDR3 protein. Of about 610,000 distinct CDR3 sequences in the sample, 40% to 55% were seen once. From germline, CDR1 is MNHEY and CDR2 SMNVEV (reference sequence). The V gene lost 3 bases and the J gene lost 4 bases, with 10 bases spanning the gap. There are 13 residues in the CDR3. The data stem from a study of T cells in Graves' hyperthyroidism and ophthalmopathy.

The gene calls are TRBV27 and TRBJ2-7, with D perhaps matching TRBD1 (5 bases). Sequenced input: peripheral blood or thyroid tissue (not recorded which). The clonotype originates from a woman under 30 with Graves' hyperthyroidism. As DNA, the CDR3 is TGTGCCAGCAGTTTTTCCCAGGGATACGAGCAGTACTTC. This gives the protein CASSFSQGYEQYF.